Listed here are 9 T cell receptor beta chains from one sample, sequenced in a study of OX40 agonist ivuxolimab in advanced cancers. Clones were sequenced by immunoSEQ multiplex PCR, and TCRdb holds only the in-frame ones, with some missing. The sample contains around 83,000 clones, 91% of which appear only once. The source material was CD4+ or CD8+ T cells sorted from blood, sampled in a trial of the OX40 agonist ivuxolimab. The receptors originated from an adult with an advanced solid tumor such as melanoma, head and neck, liver or kidney cancer.

This clone was detected only a few times. The chain is built from TRBV6-1 and TRBJ1-1, with 8 nucleotides matching TRBD1. The CDR3 covers 12 residues. J gave up 3 bases and V 9 bases, and 3 bases lay outside the gene matches. The germline gives CDR1 MNHNS, CDR2 SASEGT. The CDR3 loop is CASNRGDTEAFF. CDR3 in DNA: TGTGCCAGTAACAGGGGGGACACTGAAGCTTTCTTT.

The chain carries TRBV7-2 and TRBJ2-2; D assignment may be TRBD1 or TRBD2 (5 bases each). This CDR3 has 15 amino acids. V was cut by 5 bases and J by 4 bases, with 14 bases left in between. Looked up from germline, CDR1 is SGHTA and CDR2 is FQGNSA. The CDR3 loop reads CASSGGLRATGELFF. CDR3 in DNA: TGTGCCAGCAGCGGGGGATTGAGGGCCACCGGGGAGCTGTTTTTT.

The chain uses TRBV6-5 and TRBJ2-5, with 9 bases identical to TRBD2. Matching the DNA end better, TRBJ2-7 makes the J call doubtful. Germline V lookup: CDR1 MNHEY, CDR2 SVGAGI. The CDR3 has 14 residues. The CDR3 bases are TGTGCCAGCAGTGCGGGGCTAGCGGGATCCGAGCAGTACTTC. It encodes CASSAGLAGSEQYF.

This clone was observed a single time. V usage is TRBV9 and J usage is TRBJ2-2, with 7 bases lining up with TRBD2. Trimming removed 7 bases from V and 4 bases from J; junction bases left unmatched: 4. Per the germline V gene, CDR1 is SGDLS and CDR2 is YYNGEE. This CDR3 is 13 amino acids long. CDR3 in DNA: TGTGCCAGCCGCCGGACTAGCACCGGGGAGCTGTTTTTT. Protein product: CASRRTSTGELFF. The full variable domain, its missing parts supplied by reference TRBV9 and TRBJ2-2, is DSGVTQTPKHLITATGQRVTLRCSPRSGDLSVYWYQQSLDQGLQFLIQYYNGEERAKGNILERFSAQQFPDLHSELNLSSLELGDSALYFCASRRTSTGELFFGEGSRLTVL.

The rearrangement links TRBV7-2 to TRBJ1-3; no firm D call. V was clipped by 5 bases and J by 2 bases, with 22 bases between them. Germline V CDR1 and CDR2: SGHTA, FQGNSA. The CDR3 extends over 18 amino acids. The CDR3 region is CASSPPPRTVLTGNTIYF. The CDR3 DNA reads TGTGCCAGCAGCCCCCCTCCTAGGACGGTTCTAACTGGAAACACCATATATTTT.

This rearrangement joins TRBV2 to TRBJ2-7, with 9 positions matching TRBD1. The CDR3 sequence is 14 residues long. Germline V CDR1 and CDR2: SNHLY, FYNNEI. Trimming took 7 bases from V and 2 from J; bases not matched to a gene: 6. CDR3 nucleotides: TGTGCCAGCAACCGGGACAGGGTTACCTACGAGCAGTACTTC. Translated: CASNRDRVTYEQYF. Together with reference TRBV2 and TRBJ2-7, the CDR3 gives the full variable domain: EPEVTQTPSHQVTQMGQEVILRCVPISNHLYFYWYRQILGQKVEFLVSFYNNEISEKSEIFDDQFSVERPDGSNFTLKIRSTKLEDSAMYFCASNRDRVTYEQYFGPGTRLTVT.

The CDR3 nucleotides read TGCGCCAGCAGCCAGGGAGACAGGGGGCAGGGCACTGAAGCTTTCTTT. Amino acid sequence: CASSQGDRGQGTEAFF. The chain links TRBV4-1 to TRBJ1-1; 10 nucleotides agree with TRBD1. This CDR3 spans 16 amino acids. The V gene end was trimmed by 3 bases and the J gene end by 4 bases; junction bases not matched to a gene: 8. Germline CDR1 MGHRA, CDR2 YSYEKL.

The chain has TRBV6-6 and TRBJ2-7; 8 nucleotides align to TRBD1. CDR1 and CDR2 (germline): MNHNY, SVGAGI (reference sequence). V was pared by 5 bases and J by 5 bases, with 2 bases of the junction left unmatched. The CDR3 is made up of 12 amino acids. The CDR3 loop reads CASSATGDEQYF. Here the CDR3 DNA reads TGTGCCAGCAGTGCGACAGGGGACGAGCAGTACTTC.

V is TRBV15 and J is TRBJ2-1; D is unresolved. With 0 bases removed from V and 7 bases from J, the gap between germline ends came to 7 bases. This CDR3 is 13 amino acids long. CDR1 and CDR2 from the germline V gene are LNHNV and YYDKDF (reference sequence). Here the CDR3 DNA reads TGTGCCACCAGCAGAGATGGGCTTAATGAGCAGTTCTTC. Amino acid sequence: CATSRDGLNEQFF.